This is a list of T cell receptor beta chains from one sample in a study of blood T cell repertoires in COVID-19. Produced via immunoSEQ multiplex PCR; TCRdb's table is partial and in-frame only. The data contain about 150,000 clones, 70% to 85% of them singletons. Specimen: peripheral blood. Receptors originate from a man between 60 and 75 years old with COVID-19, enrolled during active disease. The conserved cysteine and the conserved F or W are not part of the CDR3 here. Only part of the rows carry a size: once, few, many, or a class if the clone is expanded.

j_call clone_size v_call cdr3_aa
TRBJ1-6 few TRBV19 ASSPQVSGSPLH
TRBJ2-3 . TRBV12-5 ASGLGTGGSDTQY
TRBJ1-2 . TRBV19 ASSERSTGNQGYT
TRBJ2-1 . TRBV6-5 ASFPGQGAYNEQF
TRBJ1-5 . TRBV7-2 ASSASYSGNQPQH
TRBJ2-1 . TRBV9 ASSVVEKEQF
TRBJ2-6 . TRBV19 ASSLRGEAGANVLT
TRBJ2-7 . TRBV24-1 ATSEGQGYEQY
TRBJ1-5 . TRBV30 AWSLTGLTRDQPQH
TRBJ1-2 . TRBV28 ASSFEGDLGYT
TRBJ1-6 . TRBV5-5 ASSPSQVRNSPLH
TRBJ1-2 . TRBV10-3 AISAGYNYGYT
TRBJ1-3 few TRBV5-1 ASSLPGSGNTIY
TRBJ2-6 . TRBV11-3 ASSLDRAGSGANVLT
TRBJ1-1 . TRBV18 ASSPPAGILNTEAF
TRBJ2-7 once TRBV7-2 ASSLDDRAYEQY
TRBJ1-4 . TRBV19 ASSGRVNEKLF
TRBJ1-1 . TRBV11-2 ASSRELGTEAF
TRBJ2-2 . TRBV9 ASSASGASTGELF
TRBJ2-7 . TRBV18 ASSPGTGAVFEQY
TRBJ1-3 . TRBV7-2 ASSLGSGRGNTIY
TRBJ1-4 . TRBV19 ASTEQTTNEKLF
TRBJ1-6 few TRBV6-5 ASRQGAESSPLH
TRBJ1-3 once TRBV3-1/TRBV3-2 ASSPMDRAGNTIY
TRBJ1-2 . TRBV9 ASSPGTANLRGYGYT
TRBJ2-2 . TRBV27 ASSFSPFRSRQGPNTGELF
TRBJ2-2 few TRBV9 ASSLRTGSNTGELF
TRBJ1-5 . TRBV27 ASSLTNNQPQH
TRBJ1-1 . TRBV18 ASSPWTGGMNTEAF
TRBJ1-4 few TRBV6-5 ATSRDRDEKLF